These 14 T cell receptor beta chains originate from one sample sequenced in a study of glioma-infiltrating T cells. Amplification of TCR alpha and beta CDR3 regions from RNA used iRepertoire nested multiplex PCR. TCRdb called the multiplex PCR reads again in MiXCR, with one record for every CDR3 protein. Found here are some 180,000 distinct CDR3 sequences, more than 25% of them singletons; the top ten hold 20%. The sequenced sample consisted of glioma tissue, nonneoplastic brain tissue, or PBMCs (not recorded which). Every receptor here comes from a human donor with low-grade glioma or glioblastoma, undergoing nonglioma brain surgery, or in good health (not recorded which).

The table lists this clonotype with many counts. The chain uses TRBV2 and TRBJ2-7; 11 positions match TRBD2. Trimming removed 8 bases from V and 4 bases from J; junction bases left unmatched: 7. Germline-derived CDR1 and CDR2 are SNHLY and FYNNEI. This CDR3 is 14 amino acids long. CDR3 in DNA: TGTGCCAGCCAATTAGCGGGAGGGCCTTACGAGCAGTACTTC. The encoded protein is CASQLAGGPYEQYF.

This clonotype was seen ten or more times. The V and J genes are TRBV28 and TRBJ2-2, with TRBD2 identical over 12 bases. This CDR3 comprises 17 residues. CDR1 is MDHEN, CDR2 SYDVKM, per germline. Trimming took 4 bases from V and 1 from J; bases not matched to a gene: 4. In nucleotides, the CDR3 is TGTGCCAGCAGTTCACTAGCGGGAGGATTGAACACCGGGGAGCTGTTTTTT. Its protein is CASSSLAGGLNTGELFF.

This clonotype was picked up many times. The V gene is TRBV5-1, the J gene TRBJ2-3; 7 bases are a match to TRBD1. V gave up 4 bases and J gave up 1 base; unmatched junction bases: 3. CDR1 and CDR2 from the germline V gene are SGHRS and YFSETQ. The CDR3 is 14 amino acids. As DNA, the CDR3 is TGCGCCAGCAGCCCGGGACAGCGCACAGATACGCAGTATTTT. This encodes CASSPGQRTDTQYF.

Many counts were recorded for this clonotype. This sequence joins TRBV12-3 or TRBV12-4 and TRBJ2-7; D remains unclear. Trimming left V 2 bases short and J 6 bases short, with 8 bases between. The length of the CDR3 is 12 residues. For the CDR3, the DNA is TGTGCCAGCAGTTTAAATTTCCCCGAGCAGTACTTC. Its translation is CASSLNFPEQYF.

Comment on this clonotype: One base away lies a much larger clone, so this may be a sequencing read error. The chain recombines TRBV12-3 or TRBV12-4 with TRBJ1-5; D gene unclear. The CDR3 consists of 14 residues. The CDR3 coding sequence is TGTGCCGGCAGTTTAAGGAGTAGCAATCAGCCCCAGCATTTT. Protein product: CAGSLRSSNQPQHF.

The chain joins TRBV12-5 to TRBJ1-6; D not certain. Germline values: CDR1 LGHNT, CDR2 FRNRAP. The V end was cut by 7 bases, the J end by 9 bases, with 19 bases between. CDR3 length: 15 amino acids. In DNA, the CDR3 is TGTGCTAGTGCCCCTGCCAGTGGGCGCGGTTCACCCCTCCACTTT. Translated, it gives CASAPASGRGSPLHF.

The table lists this clonotype with a count of one. The V call is TRBV29-1, the J call TRBJ2-7; 8 bases align to TRBD2. Germline CDR1 SQVTM, CDR2 ANQGSEA. V was pared by 5 bases and J by 7 bases, with 13 bases of the junction left unmatched. The CDR3 consists of 14 residues. CDR3 DNA sequence: TGCAGCGTTCGAACCCCTAGCGGGTTCAATGAGCAGTACTTC. Its protein product is CSVRTPSGFNEQYF.

This chain links TRBV5-8 with TRBJ1-2; D may be TRBD1 (5 bases). Per germline, CDR1 SGHTS and CDR2 YDEGEE. The CDR3 covers 14 residues. V lost 4 bases and J lost 8, with 18 bases in between. CDR3 in amino acids: CASSPWTPLEGYTF. The CDR3 DNA reads TGTGCCAGCAGCCCCTGGACACCGTTGGAAGGCTACACCTTC.

This clonotype was observed a single time. A clone one base away is much larger, so this may be a read error. The rearrangement links TRBV7-6 to TRBJ2-5, with unresolved D. The CDR3 has 11 residues. CDR1 and CDR2 (germline): SGHVS, FNYEAQ. The CDR3: CARSLSKTQYF. The CDR3 DNA follows: TGTGCCAGAAGCTTATCTAAAACCCAGTACTTC.

This rearrangement joins TRBV29-1 to TRBJ2-7; tentatively, D is TRBD1 or TRBD2 (7 bases each). This CDR3 is built from 14 residues. V gave up 4 bases and J gave up 0 bases, with 13 bases separating them. Germline-derived CDR1 and CDR2 are SQVTM and ANQGSEA. Here the CDR3 DNA reads TGCAGCGTTGTGGGGGGGGACAGCTCCTACGAGCAGTACTTC. Translated: CSVVGGDSSYEQYF.

Note on this clonotype: A read error is possible here, since a much larger clone lies one base away. The V call is TRBV7-2, the J call TRBJ2-5; D may be TRBD1 or TRBD2 (5 bases each). The CDR3 length is 15 residues. In germline, CDR1 is SGHTA, CDR2 FQGNSA. This CDR3 is CASSKTVLRGETKYF. Here the CDR3 DNA reads TGTGCCAGCAGCAAAACAGTCCTGAGAGGGGAGACCAAGTACTTC.

This clonotype showed up many times. The chain has TRBV24-1 and TRBJ2-1; D not resolved. There are 13 residues in the CDR3. Germline lookup yields CDR1 KGHDR and CDR2 SFDVKD. V was trimmed by 4 bases and J by 5 bases, leaving 8 bases between them. This CDR3 reads CATSDWLNNEQFF. CDR3 nucleotide sequence: TGTGCCACCAGTGACTGGTTAAACAATGAGCAGTTCTTC.

The sample holds many counts of this clonotype. The V call is TRBV7-2, the J call TRBJ2-5; no definite D call. Trimming pared 5 bases from V and 1 base from J, leaving 8 bases between. The CDR3 has 13 residues. Germline lookup yields CDR1 SGHTA and CDR2 FQGNSA. CDR3 coding DNA: TGTGCCAGCAGCAGCCTAATCCAAGAGACCCAGTACTTC. Translating it yields CASSSLIQETQYF.

This chain links TRBV3-1 with TRBJ2-1; 10 positions agree with TRBD2. The CDR3 length is 17 residues. The trim removed 0 bases at V and 7 bases at J, leaving 9 bases unmatched. Germline CDR1 and CDR2: LGHDT and YNNKEL (reference sequence). The DNA for the CDR3 is TGTGCCAGCAGCCAAGATAAAGCGGGAGGGTGGACAAATGAGCAGTTCTTC. Encoded protein: CASSQDKAGGWTNEQFF.